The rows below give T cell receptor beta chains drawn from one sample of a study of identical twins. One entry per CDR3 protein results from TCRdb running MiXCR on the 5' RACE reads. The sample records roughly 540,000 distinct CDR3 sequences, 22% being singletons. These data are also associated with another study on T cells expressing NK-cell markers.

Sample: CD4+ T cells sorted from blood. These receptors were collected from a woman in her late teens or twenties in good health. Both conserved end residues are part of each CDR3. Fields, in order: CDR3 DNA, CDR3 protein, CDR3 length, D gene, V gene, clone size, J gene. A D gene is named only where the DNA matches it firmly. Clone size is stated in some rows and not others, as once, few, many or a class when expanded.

DNA: TGCGCCAGCAGCCAGACAGGGAGAGGGTCTGGAAACACCATATATTTT
CDR3: CASSQTGRGSGNTIYF
length: 16
D: TRBD1
V: TRBV5-1
size: NA
J: TRBJ1-3

DNA: TGCGCCAGCAGCGGACGGGGGGGTGGCGAAAAACTGTTTTTT
CDR3: CASSGRGGGEKLFF
length: 14
D: NA
V: TRBV5-1
size: few
J: TRBJ1-4

DNA: TGTGCCAGCAGTTTCGGTAGGAGACTAGCGGGGGCGCAGTATTTT
CDR3: CASSFGRRLAGAQYF
length: 15
D: TRBD2
V: TRBV12-3/TRBV12-4
size: NA
J: TRBJ2-3

DNA: TGTGCCAGCAGCTTAGGGGTAGGGCGTAGCAATGAGCAGTTCTTC
CDR3: CASSLGVGRSNEQFF
length: 15
D: NA
V: TRBV11-2
size: NA
J: TRBJ2-1

DNA: TGCAGCGTTGTATCCAGGGGGCGCGACACTGAAGCTTTCTTT
CDR3: CSVVSRGRDTEAFF
length: 14
D: TRBD1
V: TRBV29-1
size: NA
J: TRBJ1-1

DNA: TGCAGCGTCTCCGGGACTAGCTCCTACGAGCAGTACTTC
CDR3: CSVSGTSSYEQYF
length: 13
D: TRBD2
V: TRBV29-1
size: few
J: TRBJ2-7

DNA: TGTGCCAGCAGCGTTACCGGGACAGGGGATGAGCAGTTCTTC
CDR3: CASSVTGTGDEQFF
length: 14
D: TRBD1
V: TRBV7-2
size: NA
J: TRBJ2-1

DNA: TGTGCCAGCAGCCGTTCGAGGACAGGGAATGCCGGGGAGCTGTTTTTT
CDR3: CASSRSRTGNAGELFF
length: 16
D: TRBD1
V: TRBV5-5
size: many
J: TRBJ2-2

DNA: TGTGCCAGCAGTGGAACTCAAGACAGGACCCACAATGAGCAGTTCTTC
CDR3: CASSGTQDRTHNEQFF
length: 16
D: NA
V: TRBV25-1
size: NA
J: TRBJ2-1

DNA: TGTGCCAGCAGTGGTCAGGGGGCGGATGGCTACACCTTC
CDR3: CASSGQGADGYTF
length: 13
D: TRBD1
V: TRBV25-1
size: NA
J: TRBJ1-2

DNA: TGTGCCAGCAGCCCTTTAGACAGGTCCACCGGGGAGCTGTTTTTT
CDR3: CASSPLDRSTGELFF
length: 15
D: NA
V: TRBV7-9
size: few
J: TRBJ2-2

DNA: TGTGCCTGGAGAACTGACTACCCTACCTACGAGCAGTACTTC
CDR3: CAWRTDYPTYEQYF
length: 14
D: NA
V: TRBV30
size: NA
J: TRBJ2-7

DNA: TGTGCCAGCAGGCGGGACAGCCAATTGTCCCAGTACTTC
CDR3: CASRRDSQLSQYF
length: 13
D: NA
V: TRBV6-2/TRBV6-3
size: few
J: TRBJ2-5

DNA: TGTGCCAGCTCGCAGGGACTAGCGGGAGTAGATGAGCAGTTCTTC
CDR3: CASSQGLAGVDEQFF
length: 15
D: TRBD2
V: TRBV18
size: few
J: TRBJ2-1

DNA: TGTGCCTCACAGGGCTTCGAATACTACGAGCAGTACTTC
CDR3: CASQGFEYYEQYF
length: 13
D: NA
V: TRBV2
size: few
J: TRBJ2-7

DNA: TGTGCCAGCAGCTCGACTAGCCCAGAGACCCAGTACTTC
CDR3: CASSSTSPETQYF
length: 13
D: TRBD2
V: TRBV7-2
size: NA
J: TRBJ2-5

DNA: TGTGCCAGTACTGGGACAGGGGGGTTTGAAGAGACCCAGTACTTC
CDR3: CASTGTGGFEETQYF
length: 15
D: TRBD1
V: TRBV2
size: NA
J: TRBJ2-5

DNA: TGCGCCAGCAGCTCCGGGGACAATACCAACTATGGCTACACCTTC
CDR3: CASSSGDNTNYGYTF
length: 15
D: NA
V: TRBV5-1
size: few
J: TRBJ1-2

DNA: TGTGCCAGCAGCCCCCTGATTCGGAGCGGTAAAGAGACCCAGTACTTC
CDR3: CASSPLIRSGKETQYF
length: 16
D: NA
V: TRBV5-6
size: NA
J: TRBJ2-5

DNA: TGCGCCAGCAGTCCGGGGGGCTACCAAGAGACCCAGTACTTC
CDR3: CASSPGGYQETQYF
length: 14
D: NA
V: TRBV10-2
size: NA
J: TRBJ2-5

DNA: TGCAGTGGGCTCCCGGGACGCGCCAATCAGCCCCAGCATTTT
CDR3: CSGLPGRANQPQHF
length: 14
D: NA
V: TRBV20-1
size: NA
J: TRBJ1-5

DNA: TGTGCCAGCAGTTTAAACTCCTACAATGAGCAGTTCTTC
CDR3: CASSLNSYNEQFF
length: 13
D: NA
V: TRBV12-3/TRBV12-4
size: NA
J: TRBJ2-1

DNA: TGTGCCAGCTCACCCAACGGACAGGGTGTTTCGGAGCGCCAGCATTTT
CDR3: CASSPNGQGVSERQHF
length: 16
D: TRBD1
V: TRBV18
size: NA
J: TRBJ1-5

DNA: TGTGCCAGCAGCCACCCCCCGGGGTCAGGGTTTAGCAATGAGCAGTTCTTC
CDR3: CASSHPPGSGFSNEQFF
length: 17
D: NA
V: TRBV7-9
size: few
J: TRBJ2-1

DNA: TGTGCCAGCAGTATCAAGGGGGGCACCGGGGAGCTGTTTTTT
CDR3: CASSIKGGTGELFF
length: 14
D: NA
V: TRBV12-3/TRBV12-4
size: many
J: TRBJ2-2

DNA: TGTGCCAGCAGCCACAGGGGGAACACTGAAGCTTTCTTT
CDR3: CASSHRGNTEAFF
length: 13
D: TRBD1
V: TRBV7-2
size: NA
J: TRBJ1-1

DNA: TGTGCCAGCGGAGCGCTAGCGGTCACCGGGGAGCTGTTTTTT
CDR3: CASGALAVTGELFF
length: 14
D: TRBD2
V: TRBV7-9
size: NA
J: TRBJ2-2

DNA: TGTGCCAGCAGCTTGCAGTCGGGTTCGTCTGAGCAGTACTTC
CDR3: CASSLQSGSSEQYF
length: 14
D: NA
V: TRBV5-4
size: NA
J: TRBJ2-7

DNA: TGCGCCAGCAGCTTGAGGACGGACTATGGCTACACCTTC
CDR3: CASSLRTDYGYTF
length: 13
D: NA
V: TRBV5-1
size: NA
J: TRBJ1-2

DNA: TGTGCCAGCAGGGCAAGGGTAAACACTGAAGCTTTCTTT
CDR3: CASRARVNTEAFF
length: 13
D: NA
V: TRBV25-1
size: NA
J: TRBJ1-1

DNA: TGTGCCAGTAGGGGACGGTCTAACTATGGCTACACCTTC
CDR3: CASRGRSNYGYTF
length: 13
D: NA
V: TRBV19
size: NA
J: TRBJ1-2

DNA: TGTGCCATCAGGGGGACAGGGAACACTGAAGCTTTCTTT
CDR3: CAIRGTGNTEAFF
length: 13
D: TRBD1
V: TRBV10-3
size: many
J: TRBJ1-1

DNA: TGTGCCAGCATGAGGACCGGGAGCGCTGAAGCTTTCTTT
CDR3: CASMRTGSAEAFF
length: 13
D: NA
V: TRBV6-2/TRBV6-3
size: NA
J: TRBJ1-1

DNA: TGTGCCAGCAAATTGAACACCGGGGAGCTGTTTTTT
CDR3: CASKLNTGELFF
length: 12
D: NA
V: TRBV28
size: NA
J: TRBJ2-2

DNA: TGCTGTGCTAGAGTCCTAAGGACAGGGGCGACTAACGAGCAGTACTTC
CDR3: CCARVLRTGATNEQYF
length: 16
D: TRBD1
V: TRBV20-1
size: few
J: TRBJ2-7

DNA: TGTGCCAGCACAGTGGGGCTGGGGTCCCAGTACTTC
CDR3: CASTVGLGSQYF
length: 12
D: NA
V: TRBV2
size: NA
J: TRBJ2-5

DNA: TGCAGCGTTGGCGGGAGCCCCTCCTACAATGAGCAGTTCTTC
CDR3: CSVGGSPSYNEQFF
length: 14
D: TRBD2
V: TRBV29-1
size: NA
J: TRBJ2-1

DNA: TGTGCCACATTCCCGGGGTGGAATGAGCAGTTCTTC
CDR3: CATFPGWNEQFF
length: 12
D: NA
V: TRBV10-3
size: NA
J: TRBJ2-1

DNA: TGTGCCAGCAGTTTAATCACTGGAAACACCATATATTTT
CDR3: CASSLITGNTIYF
length: 13
D: NA
V: TRBV12-3/TRBV12-4
size: few
J: TRBJ1-3

DNA: TGCAGCGTTGTGGCGAACCCCAATCAGCCCCAGCATTTT
CDR3: CSVVANPNQPQHF
length: 13
D: NA
V: TRBV29-1
size: few
J: TRBJ1-5

DNA: TGTGCCAGCAGCTCACATACCGGGACAGGGGCCTACGAGCAGTACTTC
CDR3: CASSSHTGTGAYEQYF
length: 16
D: TRBD1
V: TRBV5-8
size: NA
J: TRBJ2-7

DNA: TGCAGTGCTCCCTCCGGGACTAGCATCTTCAATGAGCAGTTCTTC
CDR3: CSAPSGTSIFNEQFF
length: 15
D: TRBD2
V: TRBV20-1
size: NA
J: TRBJ2-1

DNA: TGCAGTGCTAGCGTCGGGGGGGCTGATGATACGCAGTATTTT
CDR3: CSASVGGADDTQYF
length: 14
D: TRBD2
V: TRBV20-1
size: NA
J: TRBJ2-3

DNA: TGCGCCAGCAGCACTCTTAGCGGGAGGGCCAATCTCGAGCAGTACTTC
CDR3: CASSTLSGRANLEQYF
length: 16
D: TRBD2
V: TRBV5-1
size: few
J: TRBJ2-7

DNA: TGTGCCAGCAGCCACCGGCTAGCGGAGCAAGAGACCCAGTACTTC
CDR3: CASSHRLAEQETQYF
length: 15
D: TRBD2
V: TRBV3-1
size: NA
J: TRBJ2-5

DNA: TGTGCCAGCAGCGCGTCGAGCGGGAGAGTCCCCGGGGAGCTGTTTTTT
CDR3: CASSASSGRVPGELFF
length: 16
D: TRBD2
V: TRBV9
size: NA
J: TRBJ2-2

DNA: TGTGCCATCAGTGAAGTAGCGGGGGGACTGGTCTTC
CDR3: CAISEVAGGLVF
length: 12
D: TRBD2
V: TRBV10-3
size: many
J: TRBJ2-1

DNA: TGTGCCAGCAGCCAAGGGACTGGTAACAATGAGCAGTTCTTC
CDR3: CASSQGTGNNEQFF
length: 14
D: NA
V: TRBV3-1
size: NA
J: TRBJ2-1

DNA: TGCGCCAGCAGTGTCATCGGGAGAACTACAGATACGCAGTATTTT
CDR3: CASSVIGRTTDTQYF
length: 15
D: NA
V: TRBV10-2
size: NA
J: TRBJ2-3

DNA: TGCGCCAGCAGCGCTCCCGGGGGTCTATACAATGAGCAGTTCTTC
CDR3: CASSAPGGLYNEQFF
length: 15
D: NA
V: TRBV5-1
size: NA
J: TRBJ2-1

DNA: TGTGCCAGCAGCTTAGGCGGTTTCGCGGAGACCCAGTACTTC
CDR3: CASSLGGFAETQYF
length: 14
D: NA
V: TRBV7-9
size: NA
J: TRBJ2-5

DNA: TGCAGTGCTAGAGATCCCCCAAAAGGGGCTGGGGGCTACACCTTC
CDR3: CSARDPPKGAGGYTF
length: 15
D: NA
V: TRBV20-1
size: NA
J: TRBJ1-2

DNA: TGTGCCAGCAGTTGGAGGGGGTCTGGCTACACCTTC
CDR3: CASSWRGSGYTF
length: 12
D: NA
V: TRBV6-2/TRBV6-3
size: once
J: TRBJ1-2

DNA: TGTGCCAGCAGCGTAGAGAATGGGCCCAACTATGGCTACACCTTC
CDR3: CASSVENGPNYGYTF
length: 15
D: NA
V: TRBV9
size: few
J: TRBJ1-2

DNA: TGCAGTGCTAGAGAGGACACCCTCACTGAAGCTTTCTTT
CDR3: CSAREDTLTEAFF
length: 13
D: NA
V: TRBV20-1
size: few
J: TRBJ1-1

DNA: TGTGCCAGCAGTCTTAATACCGGGACAGGGGGCGCTGATACGCAGTATTTT
CDR3: CASSLNTGTGGADTQYF
length: 17
D: TRBD1
V: TRBV12-3/TRBV12-4
size: NA
J: TRBJ2-3

DNA: TGCAGCGTCGATGACCGACTAGCGGGGATCACAGATACGCAGTATTTT
CDR3: CSVDDRLAGITDTQYF
length: 16
D: TRBD2
V: TRBV29-1
size: NA
J: TRBJ2-3

DNA: TGTGCCAGCAGTTACTCTCAGCGGGAGGGACACGAGCAGTACTTC
CDR3: CASSYSQREGHEQYF
length: 15
D: TRBD2
V: TRBV6-5
size: NA
J: TRBJ2-7

DNA: TGCAGTGGGCTAGCGGGGTTCACAGATACGCAGTATTTT
CDR3: CSGLAGFTDTQYF
length: 13
D: TRBD2
V: TRBV20-1
size: few
J: TRBJ2-3